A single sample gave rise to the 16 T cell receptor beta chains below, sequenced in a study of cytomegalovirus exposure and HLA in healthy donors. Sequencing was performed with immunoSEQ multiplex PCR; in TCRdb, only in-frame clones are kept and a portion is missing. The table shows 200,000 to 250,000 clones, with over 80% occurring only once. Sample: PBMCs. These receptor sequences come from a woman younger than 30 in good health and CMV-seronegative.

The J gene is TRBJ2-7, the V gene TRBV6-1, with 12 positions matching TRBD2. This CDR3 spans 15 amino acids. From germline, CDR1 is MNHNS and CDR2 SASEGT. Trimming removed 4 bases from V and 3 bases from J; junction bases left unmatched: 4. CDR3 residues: CASSATSGRFYEQYF. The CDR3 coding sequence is TGTGCCAGCAGTGCTACTAGCGGGAGGTTCTACGAGCAGTACTTC.

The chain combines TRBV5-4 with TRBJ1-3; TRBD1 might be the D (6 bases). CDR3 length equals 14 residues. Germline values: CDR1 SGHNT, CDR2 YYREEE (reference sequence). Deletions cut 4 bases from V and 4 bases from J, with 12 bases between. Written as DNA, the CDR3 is TGTGCCAGCAGCCGAAGGGGGTCAGGAAACACCATATATTTT. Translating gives CASSRRGSGNTIYF.

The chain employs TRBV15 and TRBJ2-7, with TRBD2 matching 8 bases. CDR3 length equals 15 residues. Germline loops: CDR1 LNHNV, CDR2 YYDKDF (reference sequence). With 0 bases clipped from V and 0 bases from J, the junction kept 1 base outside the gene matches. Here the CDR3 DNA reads TGTGCCACCAGCAGAGAGGGGACTAGCTCCTACGAGCAGTACTTC. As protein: CATSREGTSSYEQYF.

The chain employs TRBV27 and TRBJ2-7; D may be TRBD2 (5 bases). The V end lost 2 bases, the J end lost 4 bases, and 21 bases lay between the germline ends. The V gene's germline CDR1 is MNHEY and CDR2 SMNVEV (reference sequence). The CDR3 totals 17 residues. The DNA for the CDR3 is TGTGCCAGCAGTTTACCATTACTAGTGTTTGGGCAATACGAGCAGTACTTC. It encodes CASSLPLLVFGQYEQYF.

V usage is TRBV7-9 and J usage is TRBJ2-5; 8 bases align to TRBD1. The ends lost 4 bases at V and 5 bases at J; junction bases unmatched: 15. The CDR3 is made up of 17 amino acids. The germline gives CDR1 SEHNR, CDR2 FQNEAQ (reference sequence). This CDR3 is CASSSPQDRVERETQYF. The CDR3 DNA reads TGTGCCAGCAGCTCTCCCCAGGACAGGGTTGAGCGGGAGACCCAGTACTTC.

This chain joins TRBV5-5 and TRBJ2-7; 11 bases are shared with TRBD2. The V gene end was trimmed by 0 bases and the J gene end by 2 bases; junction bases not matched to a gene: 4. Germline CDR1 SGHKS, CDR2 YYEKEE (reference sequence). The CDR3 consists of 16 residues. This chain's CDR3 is CASSLVELAGAYEQYF. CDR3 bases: TGTGCCAGCAGCTTGGTTGAACTAGCGGGAGCCTACGAGCAGTACTTC.

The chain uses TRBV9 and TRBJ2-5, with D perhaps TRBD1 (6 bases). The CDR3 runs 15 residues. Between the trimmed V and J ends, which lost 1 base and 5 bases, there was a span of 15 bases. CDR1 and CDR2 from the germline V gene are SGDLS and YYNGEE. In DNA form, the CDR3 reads TGTGCCAGCAGCGTATGGGGGCGCCCTGGGGAGACCCAGTACTTC. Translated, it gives CASSVWGRPGETQYF.

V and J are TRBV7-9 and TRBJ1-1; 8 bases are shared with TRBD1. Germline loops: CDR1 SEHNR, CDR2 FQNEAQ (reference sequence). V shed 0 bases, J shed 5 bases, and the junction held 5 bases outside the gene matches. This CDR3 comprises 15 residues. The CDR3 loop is CASSLAGTGGTEAFF. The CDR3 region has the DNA TGTGCCAGCAGCTTAGCAGGGACAGGTGGGACTGAAGCTTTCTTT. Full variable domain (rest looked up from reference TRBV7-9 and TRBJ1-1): DTGVSQNPRHKITKRGQNVTFRCDPISEHNRLYWYRQTLGQGPEFLTYFQNEAQLEKSRLLSDRFSAERPKGSFSTLEIQRTEQGDSAMYLCASSLAGTGGTEAFFGQGTRLTVV.

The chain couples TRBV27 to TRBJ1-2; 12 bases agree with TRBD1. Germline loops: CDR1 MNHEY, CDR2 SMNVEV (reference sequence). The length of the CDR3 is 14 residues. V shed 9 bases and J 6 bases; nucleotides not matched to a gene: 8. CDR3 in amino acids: CASRGDRGRDGYTF. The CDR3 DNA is TGTGCCAGTCGTGGGGACAGGGGGCGCGATGGCTACACCTTC.

The CDR3 coding sequence is TGTGCCAGCAGTGAACCCGGGACAGGCTCCTACGAGCAGTACTTC. It is translated as CASSEPGTGSYEQYF. This chain links TRBV25-1 with TRBJ2-7; 8 bases agree with TRBD1. This CDR3 spans 15 amino acids. CDR1 and CDR2 (germline): MGHDK, SYGVNS. J lost 0 bases, V lost 2 bases, and 3 bases had no gene match.

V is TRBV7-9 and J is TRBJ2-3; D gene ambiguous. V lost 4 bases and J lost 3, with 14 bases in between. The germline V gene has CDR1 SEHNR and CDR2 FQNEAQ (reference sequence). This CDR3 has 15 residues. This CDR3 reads CASSSGSAVTDTQYF. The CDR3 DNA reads TGTGCCAGCAGCTCCGGGTCAGCTGTGACAGATACGCAGTATTTT.

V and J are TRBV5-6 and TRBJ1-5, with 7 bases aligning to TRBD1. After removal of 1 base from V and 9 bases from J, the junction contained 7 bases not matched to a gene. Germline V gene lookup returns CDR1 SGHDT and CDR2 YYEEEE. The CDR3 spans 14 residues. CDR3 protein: CASSLNRGPWPQHF. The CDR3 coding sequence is TGTGCCAGCAGCTTGAACAGGGGTCCTTGGCCCCAGCATTTT.

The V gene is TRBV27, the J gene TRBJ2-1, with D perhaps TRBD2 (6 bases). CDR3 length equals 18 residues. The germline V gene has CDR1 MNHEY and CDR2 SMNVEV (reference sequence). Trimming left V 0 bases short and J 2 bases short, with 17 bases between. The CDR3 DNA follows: TGTGCCAGCAGTTTATCGGTGGGAGGTGTCGGTCCCTACAATGAGCAGTTCTTC. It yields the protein CASSLSVGGVGPYNEQFF.

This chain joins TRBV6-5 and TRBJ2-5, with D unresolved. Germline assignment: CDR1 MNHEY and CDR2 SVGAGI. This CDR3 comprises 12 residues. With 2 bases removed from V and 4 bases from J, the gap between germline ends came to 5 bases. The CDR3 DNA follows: TGTGCCAGCAGTTACGAGCGAGAGACCCAGTACTTC. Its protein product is CASSYERETQYF.

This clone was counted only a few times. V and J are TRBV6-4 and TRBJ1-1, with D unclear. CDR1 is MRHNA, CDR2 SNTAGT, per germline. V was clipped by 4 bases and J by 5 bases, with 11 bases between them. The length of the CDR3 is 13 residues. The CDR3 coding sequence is TGTGCCAGCAGTGTGGAGGGAGGGACTGAAGCTTTCTTT. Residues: CASSVEGGTEAFF.

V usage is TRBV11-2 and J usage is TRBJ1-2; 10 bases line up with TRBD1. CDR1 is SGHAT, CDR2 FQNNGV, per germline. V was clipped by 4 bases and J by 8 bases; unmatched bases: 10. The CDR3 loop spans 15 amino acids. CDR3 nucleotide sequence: TGTGCCAGCAGCTCCTACCGGGACAGGGGACGAGGCTACACCTTC. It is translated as CASSSYRDRGRGYTF. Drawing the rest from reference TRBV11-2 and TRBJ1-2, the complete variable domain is EAGVAQSPRYKIIEKRQSVAFWCNPISGHATLYWYQQILGQGPKLLIQFQNNGVVDDSQLPKDRFSAERLKGVDSTLKIQPAKLEDSAVYLCASSSYRDRGRGYTFGSGTRLTVV.